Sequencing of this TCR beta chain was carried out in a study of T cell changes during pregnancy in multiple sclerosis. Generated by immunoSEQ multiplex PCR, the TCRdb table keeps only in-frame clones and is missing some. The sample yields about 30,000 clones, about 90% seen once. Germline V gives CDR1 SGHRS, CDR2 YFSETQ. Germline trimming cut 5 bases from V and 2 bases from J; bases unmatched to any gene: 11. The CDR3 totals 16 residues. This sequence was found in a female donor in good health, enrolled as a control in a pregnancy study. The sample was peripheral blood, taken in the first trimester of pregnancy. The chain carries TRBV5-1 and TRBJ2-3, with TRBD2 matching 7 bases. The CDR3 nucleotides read TGCGCCAGCAGTCCCGGGACTACCTTCTCCACAGATACGCAGTATTTT. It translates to CASSPGTTFSTDTQYF.